A selection of T cell receptor beta chains follows, all from one sample in a study of identical twins. TCRdb ran MiXCR on the 5' RACE reads and lists one entry per CDR3 protein. Of 300,000 to 350,000 distinct CDR3 sequences listed, around 12% are singletons. The sample was also reused in another study, on yellow fever vaccine responses in identical twins.

Material for sequencing was CD8+ T cells sorted from blood. The receptors derive from a woman aged 18-29 years in good health. Each CDR3 is given with its conserved first and last residue. Fields, in order: D gene, J gene, V gene, clone size, CDR3 DNA, CDR3 protein. A D gene is named only where the DNA matches it firmly. Clone size appears in some rows only: once, few, many, or a class for an expanded clone.

. TRBJ2-2 TRBV5-1 many TGCGCCAGCAGCTTGTTTCCTAGCCGGGATACCGGGGAGCTGTTTTTT CASSLFPSRDTGELFF
. TRBJ2-3 TRBV20-1 . TGCAGTGCTAAGGGACCACCCGCTAGAGCAAGTAGCACAGATACGCAGTATTTT CSAKGPPARASSTDTQYF
. TRBJ2-7 TRBV19 few TGTGCCAGTAGTATAGGAGTTCACGAGCAGTACTTC CASSIGVHEQYF
. TRBJ2-1 TRBV12-3/TRBV12-4 many TGTGCCAGCAGTCCCCCCTCGGAATATGAGCAGTTCTTC CASSPPSEYEQFF
TRBD2 TRBJ2-3 TRBV28 . TGTGCCAGCAGTTATACACACCGGGAGGAGCTCACAGATACGCAGTATTTT CASSYTHREELTDTQYF
. TRBJ2-1 TRBV7-9 . TGTGCCAGCAGCCCCCCCCGGGGGTGGGGCAATGAGCAGTTCTTC CASSPPRGWGNEQFF
. TRBJ2-5 TRBV10-3 . TGTGCCATCAGTGTTACTACACTGGGTGGAGAGACCCAGTACTTC CAISVTTLGGETQYF
. TRBJ1-2 TRBV12-3/TRBV12-4 few TGTGCCAGCAGTAAGGACAGAAGGATCTACACCTTC CASSKDRRIYTF
. TRBJ1-5 TRBV2 many TGTGCCAGCAGTGAAGCGGCCTCTGATGGGCCCCAGCATTTT CASSEAASDGPQHF
. TRBJ2-2 TRBV7-3 few TGTGCCAGCATCCAGATGGCGGGACACGTTAGAAACACCGGGGAGCTGTTTTTT CASIQMAGHVRNTGELFF
. TRBJ2-1 TRBV3-1 . TGTGCCAGCAGCCAAGATCAGGGCTACTTGAGCTCCTACAATGAGCAGTTCTTC CASSQDQGYLSSYNEQFF
TRBD2 TRBJ2-1 TRBV7-9 few TGTGCCAGCAGCTCGGGCGGACTAGCGGGTAATGAGCAGTTCTTC CASSSGGLAGNEQFF
TRBD1 TRBJ2-1 TRBV5-1 many TGCGCCAGTGCAGGGGGCTCCTACAATGAGCAGTTCTTC CASAGGSYNEQFF
. TRBJ2-7 TRBV28 . TGTGCCAGCAACCAACAGGGGGGGGTAGGCGAGCAGTACTTC CASNQQGGVGEQYF
. TRBJ2-5 TRBV24-1 . TGTGCCACCAGTGATCCCCTACAAGAGACCCAGTACTTC CATSDPLQETQYF
TRBD2 TRBJ2-3 TRBV12-3/TRBV12-4 many TGTGCCAGCAAGGCCGGGACTAGCGGGAGAGTAGATACGCAGTATTTT CASKAGTSGRVDTQYF
. TRBJ2-7 TRBV6-1 . TGTGCCAGCAGTCGCGGTGCCGGGCACCCCTACGAGCAGTACTTC CASSRGAGHPYEQYF
. TRBJ2-1 TRBV7-8 . TGTGCCAGCAGTTACAAGCGCTACAGCTCCTACAATGAGCAGTTCTTC CASSYKRYSSYNEQFF
. TRBJ2-6 TRBV10-3 . TGTGCCATCGGGGGTGGGGAGTCCGGGGCCAACGTCCTGACTTTC CAIGGGESGANVLTF
TRBD1 TRBJ2-1 TRBV13 many TGTGCCAGCAGTTCCGGGACAGGGGCCTACAATGAGCAGTTCTTC CASSSGTGAYNEQFF
. TRBJ2-5 TRBV27 few TGTGCCAGCGGTTTAGAGACCCAGTACTTC CASGLETQYF
. TRBJ1-6 TRBV7-9 . TGTGCCAGCAGCTTATACGGGGGACGGGATATGAATTCACCCCTCCACTTT CASSLYGGRDMNSPLHF
. TRBJ2-6 TRBV7-9 . TGTGCCAGCAGCTTGAAGAACTCGGGGGCCAACGTCCTGACTTTC CASSLKNSGANVLTF
TRBD1 TRBJ1-2 TRBV6-1 . TGTGCCAGCAGTCCGGGACAGGCATACTATGGCTACACCTTC CASSPGQAYYGYTF
. TRBJ2-2 TRBV13 many TGTGCCAGCAGCTTAGAGAGCCAGTCCACCGGGGAGCTGTTTTTT CASSLESQSTGELFF
. TRBJ2-1 TRBV24-1 few TGTGCCACCAGTGATTTGGGGGCCTCTAGTTATGGTGAGCAGTTCTTC CATSDLGASSYGEQFF
TRBD1 TRBJ2-5 TRBV5-1 . TGCGCCGGCAGCTCGACAGGGATGGGAGAGACCCAGTACTTC CAGSSTGMGETQYF
TRBD1 TRBJ2-3 TRBV5-1 . TGCGCCAGCAGCTTGATGGGACAGTCCACAGATACGCAGTATTTT CASSLMGQSTDTQYF
TRBD1 TRBJ2-4 TRBV3-1 . TGTGCCAGCAGTTGGGACAGGGAAGACATTCAGTACTTC CASSWDREDIQYF
. TRBJ2-6 TRBV2 . TGTGCCAGCAGGGTATCAGGAAGCTCTGGGGCCAACGTCCTGACTTTC CASRVSGSSGANVLTF
. TRBJ2-5 TRBV29-1 . TGCAGCGTTGAAGATGACGTTGGGGGAACTCAAGAGACCCAGTACTTC CSVEDDVGGTQETQYF